A selection of T cell receptor beta chains follows, all from one sample in a study of blood T cell repertoires in COVID-19. The protocol was immunoSEQ multiplex PCR, while the TCRdb copy is restricted to in-frame clones and leaves out a portion. The table includes 55,000 to 80,000 clones, around 85% detected once. Sequenced material: peripheral blood. The receptors come from a man aged 60 to 75 with acute or convalescent COVID-19. CDR3s include the opening cysteine and the closing phenylalanine or tryptophan. The order of the fields is J gene, V gene, clone size, D gene, CDR3 protein, CDR3 DNA. The D gene is left open where the match is weak. Expanded clones get a size class; other rows say once, few or many, or leave the size out.

j_gene: TRBJ2-2; v_gene: TRBV5-6; abundance: NA; d_gene: NA; CDR3aa: CASTTTEGLPGTGELFF; CDR3nt: TGTGCCAGCACCACCACCGAAGGGCTGCCGGGAACCGGGGAGCTGTTTTTT
j_gene: TRBJ2-5; v_gene: TRBV28; abundance: NA; d_gene: NA; CDR3aa: CASSLYAGQETQYF; CDR3nt: TGTGCCAGCAGCCTTTATGCGGGACAAGAGACCCAGTACTTC
j_gene: TRBJ2-7; v_gene: TRBV13; abundance: NA; d_gene: NA; CDR3aa: CASSIGQSYEQYF; CDR3nt: TGTGCCAGCAGCATAGGACAGAGCTACGAGCAGTACTTC
j_gene: TRBJ1-1; v_gene: TRBV15; abundance: NA; d_gene: TRBD1; CDR3aa: CATSRDVGQGKTEAFF; CDR3nt: TGTGCCACCAGCAGAGATGTGGGACAGGGCAAGACTGAAGCTTTCTTT
j_gene: TRBJ2-7; v_gene: TRBV20-1; abundance: NA; d_gene: TRBD1; CDR3aa: CSASPRGREQYF; CDR3nt: TGCAGTGCTAGTCCTAGGGGGCGGGAGCAGTACTTC
j_gene: TRBJ2-1; v_gene: TRBV27; abundance: once; d_gene: NA; CDR3aa: CASRPHQVNEQFF; CDR3nt: TGTGCCAGCAGACCCCATCAGGTAAATGAGCAGTTCTTC
j_gene: TRBJ2-7; v_gene: TRBV7-9; abundance: NA; d_gene: NA; CDR3aa: CASGGGGGTYEQYF; CDR3nt: TGTGCCTCCGGCGGGGGCGGTGGAACCTACGAGCAGTACTTC
j_gene: TRBJ2-7; v_gene: TRBV7-2; abundance: NA; d_gene: TRBD1; CDR3aa: CASSPRTGRTEQYF; CDR3nt: TGTGCCAGCAGCCCCAGGACAGGGAGGACCGAGCAGTACTTC
j_gene: TRBJ2-3; v_gene: TRBV19; abundance: NA; d_gene: TRBD2; CDR3aa: CATQGTSGTSDTQYF; CDR3nt: TGTGCCACTCAAGGGACTAGCGGGACCTCAGATACGCAGTATTTT
j_gene: TRBJ2-2; v_gene: TRBV21-1; abundance: NA; d_gene: NA; CDR3aa: CASSRLAGGTGELFF; CDR3nt: TGTGCCAGCAGCAGACTAGCGGGTGGCACCGGGGAGCTGTTTTTT
j_gene: TRBJ1-2; v_gene: TRBV6-6; abundance: NA; d_gene: TRBD1; CDR3aa: CASSYDRAYGYTF; CDR3nt: TGTGCCAGCAGTTATGACAGGGCCTATGGCTACACCTTC
j_gene: TRBJ2-1; v_gene: TRBV6-1; abundance: NA; d_gene: NA; CDR3aa: CASSPGQGNEQFF; CDR3nt: TGTGCCAGCAGCCCCGGGCAGGGCAATGAGCAGTTCTTC
j_gene: TRBJ2-5; v_gene: TRBV9; abundance: NA; d_gene: TRBD2; CDR3aa: CASSPPGSGRRETQYF; CDR3nt: TGTGCCAGCAGCCCCCCGGGTAGCGGGAGGCGAGAGACCCAGTACTTC
j_gene: TRBJ2-1; v_gene: TRBV7-2; abundance: NA; d_gene: TRBD1; CDR3aa: CASSLMGQVPGNEQFF; CDR3nt: TGTGCCAGCAGCTTGATGGGACAGGTACCCGGGAATGAGCAGTTCTTC
j_gene: TRBJ1-2; v_gene: TRBV7-9; abundance: few; d_gene: NA; CDR3aa: CASSSAEGASYGYTF; CDR3nt: TGTGCCAGCAGCTCCGCCGAGGGAGCAAGTTATGGCTACACCTTC
j_gene: TRBJ2-1; v_gene: TRBV9; abundance: NA; d_gene: NA; CDR3aa: CASSVVSSGSYNEQFF; CDR3nt: TGTGCCAGCAGCGTAGTGTCATCCGGGTCCTACAATGAGCAGTTCTTC
j_gene: TRBJ2-3; v_gene: TRBV27; abundance: NA; d_gene: TRBD2; CDR3aa: CASSLLRTSGHRRTQYF; CDR3nt: TGTGCCAGCAGTTTATTAAGGACTAGCGGGCACCGTCGGACGCAGTATTTT
j_gene: TRBJ1-1; v_gene: TRBV30; abundance: NA; d_gene: NA; CDR3aa: CAWKQTWANTEAFF; CDR3nt: TGTGCCTGGAAGCAAACCTGGGCTAACACTGAAGCTTTCTTT
j_gene: TRBJ1-5; v_gene: TRBV4-2; abundance: NA; d_gene: NA; CDR3aa: CASSQRISNQPQHF; CDR3nt: TGTGCCAGCAGCCAGAGGATTTCTAATCAGCCCCAGCATTTT
j_gene: TRBJ2-7; v_gene: TRBV11-2; abundance: few; d_gene: NA; CDR3aa: CASSAQRFLSYEQYF; CDR3nt: TGTGCCAGCAGCGCACAGAGATTTCTCTCCTACGAGCAGTACTTC
j_gene: TRBJ1-2; v_gene: TRBV4-2; abundance: NA; d_gene: NA; CDR3aa: CASSQERTSGYTF; CDR3nt: TGTGCCAGCAGCCAAGAGCGGACATCGGGCTACACCTTC
j_gene: TRBJ1-4; v_gene: TRBV6-1; abundance: once; d_gene: NA; CDR3aa: CASSEGYAQTNNEKLFF; CDR3nt: TGTGCCAGCAGTGAAGGATATGCCCAGACTAATAATGAAAAACTGTTTTTT
j_gene: TRBJ1-2; v_gene: TRBV7-2; abundance: NA; d_gene: TRBD1; CDR3aa: CASSPGTGIYGYTF; CDR3nt: TGTGCCAGCAGCCCCGGGACAGGGATTTATGGCTACACCTTC